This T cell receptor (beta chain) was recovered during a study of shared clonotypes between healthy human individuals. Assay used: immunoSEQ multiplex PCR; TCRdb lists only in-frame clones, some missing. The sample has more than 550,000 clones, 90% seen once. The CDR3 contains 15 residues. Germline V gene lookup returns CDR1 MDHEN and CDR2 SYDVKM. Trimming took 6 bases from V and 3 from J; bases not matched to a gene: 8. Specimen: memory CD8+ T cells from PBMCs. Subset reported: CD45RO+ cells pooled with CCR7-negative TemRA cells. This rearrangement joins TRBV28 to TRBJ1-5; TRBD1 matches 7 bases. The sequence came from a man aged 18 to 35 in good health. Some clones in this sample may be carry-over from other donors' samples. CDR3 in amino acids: CASRTGQLSNQPQHF. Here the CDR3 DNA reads TGTGCCAGCAGGACGGGACAGCTTTCCAATCAGCCCCAGCATTTT.